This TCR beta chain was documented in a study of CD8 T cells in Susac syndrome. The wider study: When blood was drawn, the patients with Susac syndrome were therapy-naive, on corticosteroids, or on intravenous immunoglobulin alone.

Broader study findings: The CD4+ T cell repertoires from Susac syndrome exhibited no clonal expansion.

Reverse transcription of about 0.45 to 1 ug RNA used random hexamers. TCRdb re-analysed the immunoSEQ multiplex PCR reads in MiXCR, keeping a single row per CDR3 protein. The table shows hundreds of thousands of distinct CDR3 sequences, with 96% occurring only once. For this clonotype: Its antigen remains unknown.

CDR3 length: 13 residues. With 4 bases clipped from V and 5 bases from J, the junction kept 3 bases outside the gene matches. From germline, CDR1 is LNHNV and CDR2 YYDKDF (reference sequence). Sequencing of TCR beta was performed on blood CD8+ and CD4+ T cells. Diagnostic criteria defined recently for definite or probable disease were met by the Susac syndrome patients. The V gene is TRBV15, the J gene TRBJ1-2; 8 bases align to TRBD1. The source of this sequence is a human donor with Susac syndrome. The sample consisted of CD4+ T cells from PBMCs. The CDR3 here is CATSMDRDYGYTF. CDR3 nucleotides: TGTGCCACCAGCATGGACAGGGATTATGGCTACACCTTC.